This T cell receptor beta chain appears in the sequencing data of a study of graft-versus-host responses after intestinal transplantation. The overall study: Recipients uniformly received anti-thymocyte globulin induction, followed by tacrolimus and steroids for 3 to 4 years.

Overall study results and limits: Allograft graft-versus-host to host-versus-graft clonal ratios ran high in patients with graft-donor T cell macrochimerism. GvH clonotypes were identified within recipient marrow, with a subset emerging first in ileum or blood.

The V gene's germline CDR1 is LNHDA and CDR2 SQIVND (reference sequence). V dropped 3 bases and J dropped 5 bases, with 13 bases sitting between them. This CDR3 has 14 residues. Libraries were prepared by immunoSEQ multiplex PCR; TCRdb keeps only in-frame clonotypes and omits some of them. Of some 24,000 clones in the sample, 80% to 90% were seen once. This clone showed up just a few times. Its antigen remains unknown. This clonotype originated in a human patient who received an intestinal transplant, so some T cells may come from the graft donor. This sample comprised PBMCs, obtained approximately 450 days after intestinal transplant. The chain uses TRBV19 and TRBJ1-1, with D perhaps matching TRBD1 (5 bases). DNA for the CDR3: TGTGCCAGTAGTATGAGCGGGGGATGGACTGAAGCTTTCTTT. This codes for CASSMSGGWTEAFF.